The sequence of this T cell receptor (beta chain) was determined in a study of OX40 agonist ivuxolimab in advanced cancers. Study as a whole: While on treatment, patients had intravenous ivuxolimab at 0.01 to 10 mg/kg every 2 weeks. The dose-escalation cohort was about 87% male, with a mean age of about 58 years, ranging about 23 to 90. The eligibility criteria allowed prior anti-PD-1, anti-PD-L1 or anti-CTLA-4 therapy, and around 40% had some.

Measured with immunoSEQ multiplex PCR; TCRdb has only the in-frame clones, and not every one. This sample has approximately 12,000 clones, with around 67% found just once. V lost 9 bases to trimming and J lost 0 bases, with 12 bases between them. The CDR3 loop spans 14 amino acids. Germline CDR1 and CDR2: SGHAT and FQNNGV. The receptor comes from an adult with an advanced solid tumor such as melanoma, head and neck, liver or kidney cancer. The input for sequencing was CD4+ or CD8+ T cells sorted from blood, taken in a trial of the OX40 agonist ivuxolimab. V and J are TRBV11-2 and TRBJ2-1; weak D call: TRBD2 (5 bases). For the CDR3, the DNA is TGTGCCAGTCGCGCTGGGAGCTCCTACAATGAGCAGTTCTTC. This codes for CASRAGSSYNEQFF. The variable domain in full, completed from reference TRBV11-2 and TRBJ2-1, reads EAGVAQSPRYKIIEKRQSVAFWCNPISGHATLYWYQQILGQGPKLLIQFQNNGVVDDSQLPKDRFSAERLKGVDSTLKIQPAKLEDSAVYLCASRAGSSYNEQFFGPGTRLTVL.